This T cell receptor (beta chain) derives from a study of beta chain features in type 1 diabetes. Findings and caveats of the study: Reads derived from cDNA could over-represent cells showing high TCR expression. Unsettled here was the matter of whether HLA type influences TCRB rearrangement.

On this clone: As yet, its antigen is unknown.

Staining for CD45RO/CCR7/CD25/CD127/CD95/CD27 allowed sorting of CD4+ naive, central memory, regulatory and stem cell-like memory cells. The V gene's germline CDR1 is MNHEY and CDR2 SVGAGI. This CDR3 is built from 15 residues. The V end lost 6 bases, the J end lost 3 bases, and 18 bases lay between the germline ends. Sequencing targeted expressed TCRB transcripts, as all isolated RNA had been reverse transcribed. Profiled with immunoSEQ multiplex PCR; TCRdb holds only in-frame clones, not every one. The sample consists of a few hundred thousand clones, roughly 12% of them appearing once. This TCR was recovered from a man between 18 and 35 years old in good health. V and J are TRBV6-5 and TRBJ2-7; D is perhaps TRBD1 (6 bases). Material: naive CD4+ T cells from blood. The CDR3 here is CASRVNRVSIYEQYF. DNA for the CDR3: TGTGCCAGCAGAGTCAACAGGGTTTCCATCTACGAGCAGTACTTC.